Listed here are 8 T cell receptor beta chains from one sample, sequenced in a study of tumor-infiltrating lymphocytes in primary liver carcinoma. Blood RNA was derived from unsorted whole blood, and germline DNA was extracted too. Total RNA amounting to roughly 450 ng was the source from which TCR beta cDNA was made with a constant-region primer. ARM-PCR was slightly modified, and three nested multiplex PCR rounds with it gave rise to the TCR beta libraries. Both of the initial two PCR rounds ran for approximately 11 cycles and employed TRBV1-TRBV30 forward primers alongside a C-beta reverse primer. TCRdb processed the multiplex PCR reads anew with MiXCR; each CDR3 protein has one entry. This sample yields a few hundred thousand distinct CDR3 sequences, of which 50% to 75% are seen a single time; approximately 17% belongs to the top ten. The source material was peripheral blood. Receptors originate from a woman under 40 with primary liver carcinoma and hepatitis B virus infection.

This clonotype occurred once. The J gene is TRBJ2-7, the V gene TRBV4-1; D may be TRBD1 or TRBD2 (5 bases each). V lost 3 bases and J lost 6, with 18 bases in between. The CDR3 spans 15 residues. From germline, CDR1 is MGHRA and CDR2 YSYEKL. The CDR3 spells CASSHEPGAPIEQYF. In DNA, the CDR3 is TGCGCCAGCAGCCATGAGCCCGGGGCCCCAATCGAGCAGTACTTC.

The V call is TRBV28, the J call TRBJ1-2; D gene ambiguous. Germline values: CDR1 MDHEN, CDR2 SYDVKM. The germline V and J ends were trimmed by 6 bases and 6 bases, with 17 bases remaining between them. This CDR3 comprises 14 residues. CDR3 DNA: TGTGCCAGCAGCCCCACCCAGACGGTCCATGGCTACACCTTC. This encodes CASSPTQTVHGYTF.

This clonotype was recorded many times. The V gene is TRBV6-6, the J gene TRBJ2-6; D not resolved. The CDR3 runs to 15 residues. Germline V gene data show CDR1 as MNHNY and CDR2 as SVGAGI (reference sequence). Trimming shortened V by 6 bases and J by 0 bases, and 9 bases separated the two germline ends. The CDR3 DNA reads as TGTGCCAGCAGACGGACGGGCTCTGGGGCCAACGTCCTGACTTTC. Encoded protein: CASRRTGSGANVLTF.

The V call is TRBV28, the J call TRBJ1-5; TRBD1 matches 7 bases. The junction had 6 bases not matched to a gene; V was cut back by 5 bases and J by 2 bases. The germline gives CDR1 MDHEN, CDR2 SYDVKM. This CDR3 has 15 residues. The chain's CDR3 is CASSPTGAGNQPQHF. The CDR3 bases are TGTGCCAGCAGTCCAACAGGGGCAGGCAATCAGCCCCAGCATTTT.

At least ten counts were recorded for this clonotype. The V and J genes are TRBV11-3 and TRBJ2-5; either TRBD1 or TRBD2 may supply D (5 bases each). The CDR3 spans 15 residues. Germline values: CDR1 SGHNT, CDR2 YENEEA. The V and J ends lost 1 base and 0 bases respectively, with 9 bases between them. CDR3 amino acids: CASSLGGTYQETQYF. Here the CDR3 DNA reads TGTGCCAGCAGCTTAGGGGGGACCTACCAAGAGACCCAGTACTTC.

This clonotype was seen more than once but under ten times. This chain links TRBV12-3 or TRBV12-4 with TRBJ1-5; 8 bases agree with TRBD1. J lost 4 bases, V lost 6 bases, and 5 bases had no gene match. This CDR3 is 14 amino acids long. CDR3 DNA sequence: TGTGCCAGCAGCCAGGGGGCGCGGAATCAGCCCCAGCATTTT. This sequence encodes CASSQGARNQPQHF.

On this clonotype: This may come from a read error, since a much larger clone is one base off. No conserved phenylalanine or tryptophan ends this CDR3, so it is likely a read error. CDR3 bases: TGTGCCAGCAGTTCCCGACAGGGGCAGGGCTACACCTCC. Translating it yields CASSSRQGQGYTS. The chain links TRBV6-5 to TRBJ1-2, with 8 bases aligning to TRBD1. With V trimmed by 4 bases and J by 8 bases, 6 bases remained unmatched. There are 13 residues in the CDR3. CDR1 is MNHEY and CDR2 is SVGAGI in the germline V gene.

A word on this clonotype: Compared with germline, one end of the junction differs, possibly owing to a read error. V usage is TRBV4-1 and J usage is TRBJ1-2, with TRBD1 identical over 9 bases. The CDR3 consists of 14 residues. From germline, CDR1 is MGHRA and CDR2 YSYEKL. The CDR3 sequence is CVSSQGDRGYGYTF. Here the CDR3 DNA reads TGCGTCAGCAGCCAGGGCGACAGGGGGTATGGCTACACCTTC.